Presented here are 30 T cell receptor beta chains from one specimen sequenced in a study of blood T cell repertoires in COVID-19. Profiling relied on immunoSEQ multiplex PCR, and the TCRdb table lists in-frame clones only, not all of them. The sample lists around 210,000 clones; around 81% were seen once. Sequencing input: peripheral blood. The receptors originated from a woman aged 70 to 79 with acute or convalescent COVID-19.

This chain connects TRBV3-1 (or the pseudogene TRBV3-2) to TRBJ1-5; D not resolved. This CDR3 comprises 13 residues. V lost 1 base, J lost 5 bases, and 6 bases lay in between. Germline V gene lookup returns CDR1 LGHDT and CDR2 YNNKEL (reference sequence). Written as DNA, the CDR3 is TGTGCCAGCAGCCAAGGGAGGGATCAGCCCCAGCATTTT. Protein sequence: CASSQGRDQPQHF.

The chain has TRBV4-2 and TRBJ1-2; 7 nucleotides agree with TRBD1. The CDR3 sequence is 15 residues long. Germline values: CDR1 LGHNA, CDR2 YNFKEQ. Losses at the gene ends were 0 bases for V and 2 bases for J; bases not matched to a gene: 3. The CDR3: CASSQDTGDNYGYTF. The CDR3 region has the DNA TGTGCCAGCAGCCAAGATACAGGGGACAACTATGGCTACACCTTC.

V gene TRBV9 combines with J gene TRBJ1-1; possibly TRBD1 for D (5 bases). CDR3 length: 12 amino acids. Germline CDR1 is SGDLS and CDR2 is YYNGEE. V shed 3 bases and J shed 9 bases, with 12 bases lying between them. The CDR3 coding sequence is TGTGCCAGCAGCGCCACCCCAGGGCAAGCTTTCTTT. Translated, it gives CASSATPGQAFF.

This chain joins TRBV5-1 and TRBJ2-5; maybe TRBD1 (5 bases). V lost 3 bases to trimming and J lost 2 bases, with 8 bases between them. From germline, CDR1 is SGHRS and CDR2 YFSETQ. The CDR3 loop spans 13 amino acids. CDR3 coding DNA: TGCGCCAGCAGCTCCGGACAACAAGAGACCCAGTACTTC. It yields the protein CASSSGQQETQYF.

The J gene is TRBJ1-6, the V gene TRBV25-1; D possibly corresponds to TRBD1 (5 bases). CDR1 and CDR2 (germline): MGHDK, SYGVNS. This CDR3 is 16 amino acids long. Trimming cost V 4 bases and J 5 bases, with 15 bases left between them. This CDR3 is CASSGLGRAHNSPLHF. The CDR3 coding sequence is TGTGCCAGCAGTGGTTTAGGCAGGGCTCATAATTCACCCCTCCACTTT.

V gene TRBV19 combines with J gene TRBJ1-1; the D gene is possibly TRBD1 (5 bases). This CDR3 comprises 14 residues. CDR1 is LNHDA, CDR2 SQIVND, per germline (reference sequence). The ends were cut back, 7 bases at V and 5 bases at J, with 17 bases in the middle. The CDR3 DNA reads TGTGCCAGTACCATAGATCGGGGGGAGACTGAAGCTTTCTTT. Translation gives CASTIDRGETEAFF. The variable domain in full, with the rest retrieved from reference TRBV19 and TRBJ1-1, is DGGITQSPKYLFRKEGQNVTLSCEQNLNHDAMYWYRQDPGQGLRLIYYSQIVNDFQKGDIAEGYSVSREKKESFPLTVTSAQKNPTAFYLCASTIDRGETEAFFGQGTRLTVV.

This chain uses TRBV11-3 with TRBJ2-7; weak D call: TRBD2 (5 bases). Germline V CDR1 and CDR2: SGHNT, YENEEA. This CDR3 region has 12 residues. Trimming took off 1 base at V and 5 bases at J, with 6 bases between the two ends. CDR3 sequence (DNA): TGTGCCAGCAGCTTAGGGGAGAACGAGCAGTACTTC. Residues: CASSLGENEQYF.

This clone was seen only a few times. The gene calls are TRBV6-4 and TRBJ1-2, with D hard to call. Germline CDR1 MRHNA, CDR2 SNTAGT. V was trimmed by 0 bases and J by 8 bases, leaving 13 bases between them. The CDR3 is 14 residues long. The CDR3 loop is CASSDSTIRGGYTF. Here the CDR3 DNA reads TGTGCCAGCAGTGACTCTACCATCAGAGGCGGCTACACCTTC.

The V gene is TRBV6-5, the J gene TRBJ2-1, with TRBD1 matching 10 bases. Trimming cost V 6 bases and J 9 bases; bases outside gene matches: 11. This CDR3 comprises 15 residues. Germline V CDR1 and CDR2: MNHEY, SVGAGI. In DNA, the CDR3 is TGTGCCAGCAGCCCCCGACAGGGGGCGGACGGTGAGCAGTTCTTC. Protein: CASSPRQGADGEQFF.

The genes are TRBV27 and TRBJ1-1; D possibly corresponds to TRBD1 (5 bases). The V end lost 2 bases, the J end lost 1 base, and 5 bases lay between the germline ends. CDR1 is MNHEY and CDR2 is SMNVEV in the germline V gene (reference sequence). The CDR3 covers 13 residues. CDR3 protein: CASSLRGNTEAFF. The CDR3 DNA reads as TGTGCCAGCAGTTTAAGGGGGAACACTGAAGCTTTCTTT.

The rearrangement links TRBV12-5 to TRBJ2-1; 15 bases are shared with TRBD2. There are 16 residues in the CDR3. V lost 1 base to trimming and J lost 9 bases; unmatched junction nucleotides: 4. CDR1 LGHNT and CDR2 FRNRAP come from the germline V gene. CDR3 nucleotides: TGTGCTAGTGGTTTGGGGACTAGCGGGAGGGCCTTTGAGCAGTTCTTC. Translation: CASGLGTSGRAFEQFF.

The chain has TRBV4-1 and TRBJ2-3, with TRBD1 identical over 11 bases. This CDR3 has 16 residues. CDR1 is MGHRA and CDR2 is YSYEKL in the germline V gene. V lost 4 bases, J lost 3 bases, and 6 bases stayed unmatched. The CDR3 nucleotides read TGCGCCAGCAGCCCCGCGGGACAGGGGGGAACAGATACGCAGTATTTT. The encoded protein is CASSPAGQGGTDTQYF.

This clone is a singleton in its sample. The chain has TRBV6-6 and TRBJ1-2; no firm D call. The ends were cut back, 0 bases at V and 6 bases at J, with 17 bases in the middle. The germline V gene has CDR1 MNHNY and CDR2 SVGAGI (reference sequence). The CDR3 sequence is 16 residues long. CDR3 sequence reads: CASSYSNSLEADGYTF. The CDR3 coding sequence is TGTGCCAGCAGTTACTCGAATTCATTGGAGGCCGATGGCTACACCTTC.

V usage is TRBV24-1 and J usage is TRBJ2-1; a weak D match, TRBD2 (7 bases). Germline CDR1 and CDR2: KGHDR and SFDVKD. V lost 5 bases to trimming and J lost 6 bases, with 19 bases between them. The CDR3 runs to 16 residues. The CDR3: CATSALGGAHRNEQFF. The DNA for the CDR3 is TGTGCCACCAGTGCCCTGGGGGGGGCGCATCGCAATGAGCAGTTCTTC.

The chain carries TRBV21-1 and TRBJ1-1. TRBV21-1 is annotated as a pseudogene. This CDR3 spans 16 amino acids. Here the CDR3 DNA reads TGTGCCAGCAGCAAAGGAAGGGAGTATGGGAACACTGAAGCTTTCTTT. This encodes CASSKGREYGNTEAFF.

The chain joins TRBV6-5 to TRBJ1-1, with D possibly matching TRBD1 (5 bases). Germline V lookup: CDR1 MNHEY, CDR2 SVGAGI. Between the trimmed V and J ends, which lost 8 bases and 6 bases, there was a span of 19 bases. There are 14 residues in the CDR3. The CDR3: CASHRSLSPPEAFF. The CDR3 DNA reads as TGTGCCAGCCACAGGAGCCTCTCACCCCCTGAAGCTTTCTTT.

The chain links TRBV7-9 to TRBJ2-4, with D maybe TRBD1 (5 bases). CDR1 and CDR2 from the germline V gene are SEHNR and FQNEAQ (reference sequence). The CDR3 has 14 residues. The V end was cut by 1 base, the J end by 6 bases, with 10 bases between. CDR3 bases: TGTGCCAGCAGCTTAGAACGTAGGGGAAACATTCAGTACTTC. Protein product: CASSLERRGNIQYF. Filled out from reference TRBV7-9 and TRBJ2-4, the complete variable domain reads DTGVSQNPRHKITKRGQNVTFRCDPISEHNRLYWYRQTLGQGPEFLTYFQNEAQLEKSRLLSDRFSAERPKGSFSTLEIQRTEQGDSAMYLCASSLERRGNIQYFGAGTRLSVL.

This chain links TRBV29-1 with TRBJ2-3, with D maybe TRBD1 (6 bases). CDR1 and CDR2 from the germline V gene are SQVTM and ANQGSEA. The CDR3 loop spans 13 amino acids. Trimming removed 5 bases from V and 6 bases from J, with 15 bases in between. Here the CDR3 reads CSVPRQDGDTQYF. The CDR3 DNA reads TGCAGCGTTCCCCGACAGGATGGGGATACGCAGTATTTT.

The count of this clone is one. CDR3: CASSQGRGELFF. For the CDR3, the DNA is TGTGCCAGCAGCCAGGGGCGAGGGGAGCTGTTTTTT. The chain recombines TRBV7-3 with TRBJ2-2; D may be TRBD1 (6 bases). CDR1 and CDR2 (germline): SGHTA, FQGTGA. Trimming cost V 5 bases and J 8 bases, with 9 bases left between them. This CDR3 contains 12 residues.

V is TRBV28 and J is TRBJ2-7, with 9 bases fitting TRBD2. The CDR3 runs to 14 residues. Germline assignment: CDR1 MDHEN and CDR2 SYDVKM. The V and J ends lost 4 bases and 7 bases, in that order; junction bases with no gene match: 8. The DNA of the CDR3 is TGTGCCAGCAGTTCGGCGGGAGGGCCTCGGGAGCAGTACTTC. It is translated as CASSSAGGPREQYF.

The chain combines TRBV27 with TRBJ2-3; possibly TRBD2 for D (6 bases). The CDR3 totals 13 residues. Germline V gives CDR1 MNHEY, CDR2 SMNVEV (reference sequence). Trimming removed 5 bases at V and 1 base at J, with 7 bases between. This CDR3 reads CASSPGGTDTQYF. CDR3 sequence (DNA): TGTGCCAGCAGTCCGGGGGGCACAGATACGCAGTATTTT.

This chain joins TRBV13 and TRBJ1-6; TRBD1 matches 7 bases. Germline assignment: CDR1 PRHDT and CDR2 FYEKMQ (reference sequence). The V gene end was trimmed by 5 bases and the J gene end by 5 bases; junction bases not matched to a gene: 3. This CDR3 has 14 residues. CDR3 loop: CASSGGTDNSPLHF. CDR3 in DNA: TGTGCCAGCAGCGGCGGGACAGATAATTCACCCCTCCACTTT.

The chain uses TRBV10-3 and TRBJ1-5, with a tentative D call TRBD1 (6 bases). The CDR3 runs to 17 residues. Germline CDR1 ENHRY, CDR2 SYGVKD. Trimming removed 0 bases at V and 4 bases at J, with 16 bases between. CDR3 residues: CAISESAGDPQNQPQHF. The CDR3, as DNA: TGTGCCATCAGTGAGTCAGCAGGGGACCCTCAAAATCAGCCCCAGCATTTT.

This clone was detected only once. The chain couples TRBV11-2 to TRBJ1-4; weak D call: TRBD1 (6 bases). Trimming took 6 bases from V and 5 from J, leaving 13 bases between them. This CDR3 has 14 residues. The V gene's germline CDR1 is SGHAT and CDR2 FQNNGV. The CDR3 DNA is TGTGCCAGCAGTACCGGGGGGGGCAATGAAAAACTGTTTTTT. Encoded protein: CASSTGGGNEKLFF.

CDR3 protein: CAISPTPNTEAFF. The CDR3 DNA follows: TGTGCCATCAGTCCGACACCGAACACTGAAGCTTTCTTT. The V gene is TRBV10-3, the J gene TRBJ1-1; D uncertain. This CDR3 spans 13 amino acids. Trimming cost V 5 bases and J 1 base, with 8 bases left between them. Germline lookup yields CDR1 ENHRY and CDR2 SYGVKD.

About this clone: Other DNA sequences in the sample encode the same CDR3. The CDR3, as DNA: TGTGCCAGCAGCTCCGGACTAGCGGGATACAATGAGCAGTTCTTC. The encoded protein is CASSSGLAGYNEQFF. This chain uses TRBV7-2 with TRBJ2-1; TRBD2 matches 12 bases. Looked up from germline, CDR1 is SGHTA and CDR2 is FQGNSA. Germline trimming cut 4 bases from V and 4 bases from J; bases unmatched to any gene: 2. The CDR3 runs to 15 residues. Filled out from reference TRBV7-2 and TRBJ2-1, the complete variable domain reads GAGVSQSPSNKVTEKGKDVELRCDPISGHTALYWYRQSLGQGLEFLIYFQGNSAPDKSGLPSDRFSAERTGGSVSTLTIQRTQQEDSAVYLCASSSGLAGYNEQFFGPGTRLTVL.

This clone appeared a few times. The rearrangement links TRBV14 to TRBJ2-3; 10 bases align to TRBD1. The germline V gene encodes CDR1 SGHDN and CDR2 FVKESK. CDR3 size: 16 residues. V was clipped by 3 bases and J by 4 bases; unmatched bases: 7. CDR3 amino acids: CASSHPGTGVSDTQYF. The CDR3, as DNA: TGTGCCAGCAGCCACCCCGGGACAGGGGTTTCAGATACGCAGTATTTT.

The genes are TRBV28 and TRBJ1-2, with TRBD1 as a possible D gene (5 bases). Trimming removed 3 bases from V and 5 bases from J, with 22 bases in between. This CDR3 contains 17 residues. Germline CDR1 reads MDHEN; CDR2 reads SYDVKM. CDR3 in DNA: TGTGCCAGCAGTTTCCCCGCAGGGAACCTGAAACAATATGGCTACACCTTC. It translates to CASSFPAGNLKQYGYTF.

The chain recombines TRBV10-3 with TRBJ1-1; TRBD1 aligns across 7 bases. Per germline, CDR1 ENHRY and CDR2 SYGVKD. The CDR3 has 14 residues. V trimming: 10 bases; J trimming: 0 bases; junction bases outside the gene matches: 8. The CDR3 region is CATVPGTVNTEAFF. The CDR3, as DNA: TGTGCCACTGTACCCGGGACAGTGAACACTGAAGCTTTCTTT.

This rearrangement joins TRBV28 to TRBJ2-7; the match to TRBD1 covers 12 bases. The length of the CDR3 is 15 residues. Germline lookup yields CDR1 MDHEN and CDR2 SYDVKM. J gave up 7 bases and V 8 bases, and 12 bases lay outside the gene matches. The chain's CDR3 is CASGVGQGALGEQYF. CDR3 coding DNA: TGTGCCAGCGGGGTGGGACAGGGGGCGTTAGGGGAGCAGTACTTC.